This T cell receptor beta chain was identified during a study of immune evolution from preneoplasia to lung adenocarcinoma. Each case's diagnosis was confirmed by two pathologists on H&E. The table came from immunoSEQ multiplex PCR; TCRdb's copy has only in-frame clones and leaves some out. The table records thousands of clones, over 75% of them present only once. This clone was recorded once. Germline CDR1 and CDR2: SGHRS and YFSETQ. Deletions cut 8 bases from V and 6 bases from J, with 17 bases between. CDR3 length: 14 residues. The specimen sequenced was FFPE minimally invasive lung adenocarcinoma tissue. The rearrangement links TRBV5-1 to TRBJ2-2, with D possibly TRBD2 on 5 matching bases. The TCR was taken from a donor older than 65 with lung adenocarcinoma. The CDR3 region has the DNA TGCGCCAGTCGTGGGGAGTCGGGGTCCGGGGAGCTGTTTTTT. It translates to CASRGESGSGELFF. The whole variable domain, filled in from reference TRBV5-1 and TRBJ2-2, reads KAGVTQTPRYLIKTRGQQVTLSCSPISGHRSVSWYQQTPGQGLQFLFEYFSETQRNKGNFPGRFSGRQFSNSRSEMNVSTLELGDSALYLCASRGESGSGELFFGEGSRLTVL.